This record looks at one T cell receptor beta chain sequence and its context. The data were obtained in a study of blood T cell repertoires in COVID-19. The CDR3 is 15 residues long. Germline assignment: CDR1 SQVTM and CDR2 ANQGSEA. V was clipped by 7 bases and J by 7 bases; unmatched bases: 14. Profiled with immunoSEQ multiplex PCR; TCRdb holds only in-frame clones, not every one. The sample holds 20,000 to 30,000 clones, 90% to 95% seen once. Sequencing used peripheral blood. This TCR came from a human donor in a cohort sampled during active COVID-19. The rearrangement joins TRBV29-1 to TRBJ1-2, with 11 bases lining up with TRBD1. The CDR3 nucleotides read TGCAGCGCCGATCCCCCGGGACAGGGGGGAGCTGGCTACACCTTC. As protein: CSADPPGQGGAGYTF. Full variable domain (outside the CDR3, taken from reference TRBV29-1 and TRBJ1-2): SAVISQKPSRDICQRGTSLTIQCQVDSQVTMMFWYRQQPGQSLTLIATANQGSEATYESGFVIDKFPISRPNLTFSTLTVSNMSPEDSSIYLCSADPPGQGGAGYTFGSGTRLTVV.